Each of the 8 T cell receptor beta chains below was sequenced from the same sample in a study of cytomegalovirus exposure and HLA in healthy donors. Sequencing used immunoSEQ multiplex PCR; TCRdb keeps in-frame clones, though not all of them. This table holds about 74,000 clones, 94% found once. Sequenced material: PBMCs. These TCRs come from a woman aged 18-29 years in good health and CMV-seropositive.

The chain has TRBV5-1 and TRBJ1-2; D is possibly TRBD1 (5 bases). Germline CDR1 and CDR2: SGHRS and YFSETQ. The length of the CDR3 is 13 residues. V lost 2 bases and J lost 6, with 11 bases in between. CDR3 residues: CASSLQDRNGYTF. For the CDR3, the DNA is TGCGCCAGCAGCTTACAGGATAGGAATGGCTACACCTTC.

The CDR3 sequence is CAWRSPIRETQYF. The CDR3, as DNA: TGTGCCTGGAGGTCCCCAATCAGAGAGACCCAGTACTTC. This chain links TRBV30 with TRBJ2-5; no definite D call. V lost 3 bases to trimming and J lost 4 bases, with 12 bases between them. Germline V CDR1 and CDR2: GTSNPN, SVGIG (reference sequence). This CDR3 contains 13 residues.

The rearrangement joins TRBV4-3 to TRBJ2-5; 9 nucleotides line up with TRBD2. Germline values: CDR1 LGHNA, CDR2 YSLEER. CDR3 length: 16 residues. V lost 3 bases, J lost 5 bases, and 10 bases stayed unmatched. The CDR3 bases are TGCGCCAGCAGCCAGCTCCGAGCGGGGGGAAAGGAGACCCAGTACTTC. Translation gives CASSQLRAGGKETQYF.

The chain is built from TRBV11-2 and TRBJ1-2, with a weak D call TRBD1 (5 bases). The CDR3 consists of 14 residues. CDR1 and CDR2 from the germline V gene are SGHAT and FQNNGV. The V end was cut by 7 bases, the J end by 2 bases, with 14 bases between. CDR3 DNA: TGTGCCAGCACGGTATCAGGGTTAAACTATGGCTACACCTTC. It specifies CASTVSGLNYGYTF.

This clone was detected only once. The chain has TRBV5-4 and TRBJ1-2; TRBD1 aligns across 11 bases. J gave up 9 bases and V 4 bases, and 8 bases lay outside the gene matches. CDR3 length equals 14 residues. In germline, CDR1 is SGHNT, CDR2 YYREEE (reference sequence). CDR3 in DNA: TGTGCCAGCAGCCCGGGACAGGGGGTGTTCCGCTACACCTTC. Its translation: CASSPGQGVFRYTF.

The rearrangement uses TRBV5-1 and TRBJ2-3; D is unresolved. From germline, CDR1 is SGHRS and CDR2 YFSETQ. CDR3 length: 15 amino acids. The V gene lost 0 bases and the J gene lost 2 bases, with 10 bases spanning the gap. The CDR3 coding sequence is TGCGCCAGCAGCTTGGACCGAGGCCTCACAGATACGCAGTATTTT. Translated, it gives CASSLDRGLTDTQYF.

The CDR3 loop reads CASSRGGRGEVEAFF. CDR3 nucleotides: TGTGCCAGCAGTAGAGGGGGCAGGGGGGAGGTTGAAGCTTTCTTT. The genes are TRBV11-3 and TRBJ1-1, with 7 bases aligning to TRBD1. V gave up 6 bases and J gave up 7 bases; unmatched junction bases: 14. This CDR3 spans 15 amino acids. In germline, CDR1 is SGHNT, CDR2 YENEEA.

The chain carries TRBV6-5 and TRBJ1-2; unclear D gene. In germline, CDR1 is MNHEY, CDR2 SVGAGI. The CDR3 spans 15 residues. V was pared by 0 bases and J by 8 bases, with 16 bases between. In nucleotides, the CDR3 is TGTGCCAGCAGTTACTCGGCGGGCGGCGGAGGGGGCTACACCTTC. Residues: CASSYSAGGGGGYTF.